Shown below are 27 T cell receptor beta chains from a single sample sequenced in a study of stem cell transplantation in POMP-related autoinflammatory disease. Profiling relied on immunoSEQ multiplex PCR, and the TCRdb table lists in-frame clones only, not all of them. The top ten clones hold more than 1.5% of a sample with around 2,900 clones, approximately 92% of them seen once. The sequencing here drew on CD4+ follicular helper T cells (Tfh) from PBMCs, taken after stem cell transplantation. The receptors here all came from a human patient with POMP-related autoinflammation and immune dysregulation (PRAID). Some T cells may be supplied by the graft donor.

The chain combines TRBV19 with TRBJ2-5, with a weak D call TRBD1 (6 bases). V was pared by 8 bases and J by 5 bases, with 15 bases between. This CDR3 has 13 amino acids. CDR1 is LNHDA, CDR2 SQIVND, per germline (reference sequence). CDR3 nucleotide sequence: TGTGCCAGTGGGGACACCTGGGGGGAGACCCAGTACTTC. Translated, it gives CASGDTWGETQYF.

The J gene is TRBJ1-5, the V gene TRBV7-9, with 7 bases identical to TRBD1. With 1 base clipped from V and 3 bases from J, the junction kept 3 bases outside the gene matches. CDR1 is SEHNR and CDR2 is FQNEAQ in the germline V gene (reference sequence). The CDR3 has 15 residues. As DNA, the CDR3 is TGTGCCAGCAGCTTAGACAGGGGCTACAATCAGCCCCAGCATTTT. Translated, it gives CASSLDRGYNQPQHF.

V usage is TRBV18 and J usage is TRBJ2-3; 8 bases fit TRBD2. CDR1 is KGHSH and CDR2 is LQKENI in the germline V gene. The CDR3 spans 15 residues. Losses at the gene ends were 5 bases for V and 4 bases for J; bases not matched to a gene: 8. Here the CDR3 reads CASSGFTSGADTQYF. The CDR3 nucleotides read TGTGCCAGCTCAGGTTTTACTAGCGGAGCAGATACGCAGTATTTT.

Written as DNA, the CDR3 is TGTGCCAGCAGCCGCACAGGGGGAGATGGCTACACCTTC. Its protein is CASSRTGGDGYTF. The chain combines TRBV28 with TRBJ1-2; 8 nucleotides line up with TRBD1. The V segment lost 6 bases and the J segment 6 bases; nucleotides outside the gene matches: 6. Looked up from germline, CDR1 is MDHEN and CDR2 is SYDVKM. The length of the CDR3 is 13 residues.

The chain recombines TRBV12-3 or TRBV12-4 with TRBJ1-1; D remains ambiguous. The CDR3 contains 12 residues. Trimming took off 2 bases at V and 0 bases at J, with 1 base between the two ends. Here the CDR3 reads CASSLMNTEAFF. CDR3 nucleotides: TGTGCCAGCAGTTTAATGAACACTGAAGCTTTCTTT.

This clone has just a few counts. Here the CDR3 reads CASSYSIFQGGTDTQYF. The CDR3 nucleotides are TGTGCCAGCAGTTACTCGATCTTCCAAGGCGGGACAGATACGCAGTATTTT. The chain is built from TRBV6-2 or TRBV6-3 and TRBJ2-3, with a tentative D call TRBD2 (5 bases). V gave up 0 bases and J gave up 3 bases, with 16 bases separating them. In germline, CDR1 is MNHEY, CDR2 SVGEGT. The CDR3 extends over 17 amino acids.

The V call is TRBV10-3, the J call TRBJ1-1; D ambiguous. V gave up 5 bases and J gave up 5 bases, with 12 bases separating them. This CDR3 spans 13 amino acids. Germline-derived CDR1 and CDR2 are ENHRY and SYGVKD. The CDR3 DNA sequence: TGTGCCATCAGTAAGGAGGGAGGGACTGAAGCTTTCTTT. Its translation: CAISKEGGTEAFF.

This clone has just one count. The chain combines TRBV19 with TRBJ1-2; 9 nucleotides agree with TRBD1. CDR1 LNHDA and CDR2 SQIVND come from the germline V gene (reference sequence). The CDR3 is 13 amino acids. V was clipped by 4 bases and J by 6 bases; unmatched bases: 3. The CDR3 nucleotides are TGTGCCAGTAGTAAGGACAGGGGTCATGGCTACACCTTC. Protein: CASSKDRGHGYTF.

The chain links TRBV6-5 to TRBJ2-2; 7 nucleotides agree with TRBD1. There are 14 residues in the CDR3. Unmatched junction bases numbered 3, after V lost 2 bases and J lost 6 bases. In germline, CDR1 is MNHEY, CDR2 SVGAGI. CDR3 amino acids: CASSYVTGAGELFF. The CDR3 DNA follows: TGTGCCAGCAGTTACGTAACAGGGGCCGGGGAGCTGTTTTTT.

This chain connects TRBV6-5 to TRBJ1-5; 7 bases line up with TRBD1. The junction had 1 base not matched to a gene; V was cut back by 7 bases and J by 7 bases. CDR1 and CDR2 (germline): MNHEY, SVGAGI. The CDR3 has 11 amino acids. CDR3 DNA sequence: TGTGCCAGCACAGGGGGACAGCCCCAGCATTTT. Residues: CASTGGQPQHF.

On this clone itself: Germline is not matched at one junction end, which may reflect a read error. The chain uses TRBV28 and TRBJ2-3, with 12 bases matching TRBD2. This CDR3 is 11 amino acids long. The germline V gene has CDR1 MDHEN and CDR2 SYDVKM. In DNA form, the CDR3 reads TGCTCTAGCGGGAGGGTAGGTACGCAGTATTTT. It yields the protein CSSGRVGTQYF. Filled out from reference TRBV28 and TRBJ2-3, the complete variable domain reads DVKVTQSSRYLVKRTGEKVFLECVQDMDHENMFWYRQDPGLGLRLIYFSYDVKMKEKGDIPEGYSVSREKKERFSLILESASTNQTSMYLCSSGRVGTQYFGPGTRLTVL.

The V call is TRBV30, the J call TRBJ2-7; 7 bases align to TRBD2. CDR1 GTSNPN and CDR2 SVGIG come from the germline V gene (reference sequence). With V trimmed by 0 bases and J by 1 base, 3 bases remained unmatched. The CDR3 is 14 amino acids. The CDR3 loop reads CAWSVSSGSYEQYF. Here the CDR3 DNA reads TGTGCCTGGAGTGTGTCTAGCGGATCCTACGAGCAGTACTTC.

This clone occurred once. This chain uses TRBV6-5 with TRBJ2-1, with 8 bases fitting TRBD1. The CDR3 runs 15 residues. Germline-derived CDR1 and CDR2 are MNHEY and SVGAGI. V trimming: 2 bases; J trimming: 5 bases; junction bases outside the gene matches: 5. CDR3 amino acids: CASSYTGQGNNEQFF. For the CDR3, the DNA is TGTGCCAGCAGTTACACAGGACAGGGAAACAATGAGCAGTTCTTC.

The V call is TRBV10-3, the J call TRBJ2-1; 9 bases fit TRBD1. The trim removed 3 bases at V and 8 bases at J, leaving 11 bases unmatched. Germline-derived CDR1 and CDR2 are ENHRY and SYGVKD. The CDR3 contains 16 residues. The CDR3 DNA reads as TGTGCCATCAGTGACAGGTCGGGACAGGGAGGCGATGAGCAGTTCTTC. Protein product: CAISDRSGQGGDEQFF.

V usage is TRBV18 and J usage is TRBJ1-1, with a weak D call TRBD1 (5 bases). The CDR3 extends over 16 amino acids. Germline loops: CDR1 KGHSH, CDR2 LQKENI. Trimming shortened V by 3 bases and J by 1 base, and 15 bases separated the two germline ends. CDR3 loop: CASSPPGRQGNTEAFF. In DNA, the CDR3 is TGTGCCAGCTCACCGCCCGGCAGGCAGGGGAACACTGAAGCTTTCTTT.

The chain carries TRBV14 and TRBJ2-5; D unclear. V lost 1 base, J lost 7 bases, and 13 bases lay in between. Germline assignment: CDR1 SGHDN and CDR2 FVKESK. This CDR3 contains 14 residues. CDR3 amino acids: CASSQVPVPVTQYF. Here the CDR3 DNA reads TGTGCCAGCAGCCAAGTTCCGGTACCGGTGACCCAGTACTTC.

The genes are TRBV5-1 and TRBJ2-1, with 9 positions matching TRBD2. Trimming cost V 4 bases and J 9 bases; bases outside gene matches: 14. CDR1 is SGHRS and CDR2 is YFSETQ in the germline V gene. The length of the CDR3 is 16 residues. CDR3 DNA sequence: TGCGCCAGCAGCGAAACGGGGGGACTAGCCGTCGGTGAGCAGTTCTTC. As protein: CASSETGGLAVGEQFF.

The chain couples TRBV10-1 to TRBJ2-1; 11 nucleotides align to TRBD2. The V gene end was trimmed by 0 bases and the J gene end by 5 bases; junction bases not matched to a gene: 6. Germline assignment: CDR1 WNHNN and CDR2 SYGVQD (reference sequence). There are 17 residues in the CDR3. DNA for the CDR3: TGCGCCAGCAGTGAGTCGACTACTAGCGGGGGTAACAATGAGCAGTTCTTC. Amino acids: CASSESTTSGGNNEQFF.

This clone was found a few times. This chain connects TRBV7-3 to TRBJ2-3; a weak D match, TRBD1 (5 bases). Trimming took 1 base from V and 0 from J, leaving 8 bases between them. Germline CDR1 SGHTA, CDR2 FQGTGA. This CDR3 spans 15 amino acids. The CDR3 DNA reads TGTGCCAGCAGCTTAAGTCGACAGAGCACAGATACGCAGTATTTT. Protein: CASSLSRQSTDTQYF.

In its sample, this clone was seen once. The V and J genes are TRBV4-1 and TRBJ2-3; D possibly corresponds to TRBD2 (7 bases). Germline V gene lookup returns CDR1 MGHRA and CDR2 YSYEKL. Trimming took off 1 base at V and 1 base at J, with 12 bases between the two ends. The CDR3 sequence is 16 residues long. CDR3 sequence: CASSQVWRGRTDTQYF. DNA of the CDR3: TGCGCCAGCAGCCAAGTTTGGCGGGGGCGCACAGATACGCAGTATTTT.

The chain joins TRBV18 to TRBJ2-3; a weak D match, TRBD2 (6 bases). This CDR3 is 17 amino acids long. Germline CDR1 and CDR2: KGHSH and LQKENI. Trimming shortened V by 5 bases and J by 5 bases, and 23 bases separated the two germline ends. The CDR3 is CASSATRDPWGEDTQYF. As DNA, the CDR3 is TGTGCCAGCTCAGCAACCAGGGACCCCTGGGGGGAAGATACGCAGTATTTT. The full variable domain, with the rest looked up from reference TRBV18 and TRBJ2-3, is NAGVMQNPRHLVRRRGQEARLRCSPMKGHSHVYWYRQLPEEGLKFMVYLQKENIIDESGMPKERFSAEFPKEGPSILRIQQVVRGDSAAYFCASSATRDPWGEDTQYFGPGTRLTVL.

This clone was found once. The rearrangement joins TRBV5-1 to TRBJ1-3; no clear D. Germline CDR1 SGHRS, CDR2 YFSETQ. V lost 1 base to trimming and J lost 0 bases, with 11 bases between them. The CDR3 has 16 amino acids. The CDR3 coding sequence is TGCGCCAGCAGCTTGTCGGGGTTGAACTCTGGAAACACCATATATTTT. Translated, it gives CASSLSGLNSGNTIYF.

The chain links TRBV9 to TRBJ2-1; 10 positions match TRBD2. The germline CDR1 and CDR2 sequences are SGDLS and YYNGEE. The CDR3 runs 16 residues. J lost 3 bases, V lost 3 bases, and 6 bases had no gene match. This CDR3 reads CASSEKGLAIYNEQFF. The CDR3 DNA reads as TGTGCCAGCAGCGAGAAGGGACTAGCGATCTACAATGAGCAGTTCTTC.

J is TRBJ2-7 and V is TRBV5-1; D is unresolved. Trimming shortened V by 3 bases and J by 0 bases, and 1 base separated the two germline ends. The CDR3 has 11 amino acids. CDR1 is SGHRS and CDR2 is YFSETQ in the germline V gene. Here the CDR3 reads CASSSSYEQYF. The DNA for the CDR3 is TGCGCCAGCAGCTCCTCCTACGAGCAGTACTTC.

The rearrangement uses TRBV7-6 and TRBJ2-3, with 9 bases that match TRBD2. Germline values: CDR1 SGHVS, CDR2 FNYEAQ. This CDR3 spans 15 amino acids. J lost 0 bases, V lost 3 bases, and 1 base had no gene match. This CDR3 reads CASSFLAGSTDTQYF. In DNA, the CDR3 is TGTGCCAGCAGCTTCCTAGCGGGGAGCACAGATACGCAGTATTTT.

V usage is TRBV5-8 and J usage is TRBJ2-1; D may be TRBD2 (6 bases). Germline CDR1 is SGHTS and CDR2 is YDEGEE. This CDR3 is built from 16 residues. Trimming removed 0 bases from V and 10 bases from J, with 20 bases in between. CDR3 residues: CASSLVGGTGTNEQFF. CDR3 coding DNA: TGTGCCAGCAGCTTGGTTGGGGGGACGGGAACTAACGAGCAGTTCTTC.

The rearrangement joins TRBV27 to TRBJ1-5; D gene ambiguous. Trimming removed 4 bases at V and 7 bases at J, with 11 bases between. The V gene's germline CDR1 is MNHEY and CDR2 SMNVEV (reference sequence). The CDR3 has 13 residues. The chain's CDR3 is CASSSLMGQPQHF. The CDR3 nucleotides are TGTGCCAGCAGTTCCCTGATGGGGCAGCCCCAGCATTTT.